This T cell receptor (beta chain) appears in the sequencing data of a study of monozygotic twins with inflammatory bowel disease. TCRdb re-called the 5' RACE reads and shows each CDR3 protein once, DNA omitted. The sample holds around 450,000 distinct CDR3 sequences. Sequencing was performed on blood. The receptor's source is a human donor with ulcerative colitis or Crohn's disease, or a healthy co-twin of an affected twin (not recorded which).

The chain's CDR3 is CASRPSALMNTEAFF. The V gene is TRBV7-9, the J gene TRBJ1-1. Germline V gene sequence: CDR1 SEHNR, CDR2 FQNEAQ (reference sequence). The CDR3 contains 15 residues.